This T cell receptor beta chain was identified in a study of shared clonotypes between healthy human individuals. Researchers divided each subset's genomic DNA evenly across several immunoSEQ plates. Method: immunoSEQ multiplex PCR; TCRdb's copy keeps in-frame clones and lacks some. Among about 1.5 million clones, roughly 96% were seen once, and the ten largest hold 1.2%. V was pared by 4 bases and J by 4 bases, with 14 bases between. The CDR3 is 14 residues long. Germline values: CDR1 MGHDK, CDR2 SYGVNS. The sample consisted of naive CD4+ T cells sorted from blood. Subset indicated: CD45RA+ positively selected. V and J are TRBV25-1 and TRBJ2-7; D call uncertain. This receptor was obtained from a young man in good health. CDR3 protein: CASSAKTGLYEQYF. In nucleotides, the CDR3 is TGTGCCAGCAGTGCAAAGACGGGTCTTTACGAGCAGTACTTC.